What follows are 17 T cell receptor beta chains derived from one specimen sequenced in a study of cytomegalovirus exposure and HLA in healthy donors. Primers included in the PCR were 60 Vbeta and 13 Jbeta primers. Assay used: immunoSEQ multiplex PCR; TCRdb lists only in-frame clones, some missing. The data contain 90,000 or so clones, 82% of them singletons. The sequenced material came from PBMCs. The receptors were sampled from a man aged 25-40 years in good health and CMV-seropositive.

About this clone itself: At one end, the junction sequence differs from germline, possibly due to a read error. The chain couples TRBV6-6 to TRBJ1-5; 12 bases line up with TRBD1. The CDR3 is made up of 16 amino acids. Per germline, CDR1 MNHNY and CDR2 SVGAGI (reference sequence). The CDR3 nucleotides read TGTGCCAGCAGTAGCGGGACAGGGGGCGCGGGTCAGCTCCAGCATTTT. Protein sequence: CASSSGTGGAGQLQHF.

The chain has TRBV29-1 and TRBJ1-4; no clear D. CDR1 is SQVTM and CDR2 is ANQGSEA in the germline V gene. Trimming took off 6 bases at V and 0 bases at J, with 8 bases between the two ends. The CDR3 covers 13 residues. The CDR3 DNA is TGCAGCGTACCAGGTACAACTAATGAAAAACTGTTTTTT. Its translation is CSVPGTTNEKLFF.

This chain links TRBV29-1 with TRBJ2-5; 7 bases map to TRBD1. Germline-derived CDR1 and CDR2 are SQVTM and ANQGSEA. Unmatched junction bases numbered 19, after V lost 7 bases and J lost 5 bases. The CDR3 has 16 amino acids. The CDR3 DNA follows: TGCAGCGAGAGGACCTACGGAACAGGGGTTTCCGAGACCCAGTACTTC. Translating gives CSERTYGTGVSETQYF.

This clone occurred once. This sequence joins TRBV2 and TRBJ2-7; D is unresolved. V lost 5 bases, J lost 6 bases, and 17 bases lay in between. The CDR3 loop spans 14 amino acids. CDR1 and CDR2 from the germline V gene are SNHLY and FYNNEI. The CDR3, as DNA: TGTGCCAGCAGTCCAAATAATTTGTTGAGCGAGCAGTACTTC. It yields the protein CASSPNNLLSEQYF.

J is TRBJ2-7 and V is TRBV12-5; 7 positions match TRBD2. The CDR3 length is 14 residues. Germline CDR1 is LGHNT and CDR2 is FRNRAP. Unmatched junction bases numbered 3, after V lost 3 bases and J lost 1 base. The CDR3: CASGFLGGSYEQYF. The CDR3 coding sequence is TGTGCTAGTGGTTTCCTGGGAGGGTCCTACGAGCAGTACTTC.

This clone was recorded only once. This chain's CDR3 is CAWSVQTNEKLFF. CDR3 bases: TGTGCCTGGAGTGTTCAGACTAATGAAAAACTGTTTTTT. The chain recombines TRBV30 with TRBJ1-4; D gene ambiguous. This CDR3 has 13 residues. The germline CDR1 and CDR2 sequences are GTSNPN and SVGIG (reference sequence). The V and J ends lost 0 bases and 2 bases respectively, with 4 bases between them.

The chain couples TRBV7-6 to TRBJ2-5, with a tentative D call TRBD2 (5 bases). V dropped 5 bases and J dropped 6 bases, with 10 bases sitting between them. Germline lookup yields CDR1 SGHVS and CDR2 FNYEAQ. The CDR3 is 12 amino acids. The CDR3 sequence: CASSPDFKTQYF. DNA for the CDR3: TGTGCCAGCAGCCCGGACTTTAAGACCCAGTACTTC.

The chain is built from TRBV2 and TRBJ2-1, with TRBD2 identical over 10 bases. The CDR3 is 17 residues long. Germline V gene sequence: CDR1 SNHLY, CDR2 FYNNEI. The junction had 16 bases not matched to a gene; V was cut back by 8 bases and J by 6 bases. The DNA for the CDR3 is TGTGCCAGCTCGACACAAGGCGGGAGACTAGCGGGCAATGAGCAGTTCTTC. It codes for CASSTQGGRLAGNEQFF.

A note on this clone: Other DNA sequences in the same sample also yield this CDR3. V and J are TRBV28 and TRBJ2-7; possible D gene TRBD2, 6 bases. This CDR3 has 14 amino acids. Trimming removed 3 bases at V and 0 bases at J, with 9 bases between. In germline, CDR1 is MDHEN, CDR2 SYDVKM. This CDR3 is CASSFSGSSYEQYF. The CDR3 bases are TGTGCCAGCAGTTTCTCCGGGAGCTCCTACGAGCAGTACTTC.

CDR3 protein: CATSRDLTSGREAQYF. The DNA for the CDR3 is TGTGCCACCAGCAGAGATCTGACTAGCGGGAGGGAAGCGCAGTACTTC. The chain couples TRBV15 to TRBJ2-7, with 14 bases aligning to TRBD2. The CDR3 runs to 16 residues. The V gene end was trimmed by 0 bases and the J gene end by 9 bases; junction bases not matched to a gene: 7. CDR1 and CDR2 from the germline V gene are LNHNV and YYDKDF (reference sequence).

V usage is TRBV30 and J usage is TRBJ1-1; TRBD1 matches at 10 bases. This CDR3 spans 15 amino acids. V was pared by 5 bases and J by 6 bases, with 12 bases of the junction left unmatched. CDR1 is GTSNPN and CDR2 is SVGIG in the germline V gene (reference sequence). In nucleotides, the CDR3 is TGTGCCTGGCATTACCGGGACAGGGGACCCGCTGAAGCTTTCTTT. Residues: CAWHYRDRGPAEAFF. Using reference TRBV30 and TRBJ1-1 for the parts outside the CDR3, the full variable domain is SQTIHQWPATLVQPVGSPLSLECTVEGTSNPNLYWYRQAAGRGLQLLFYSVGIGQISSEVPQNLSASRPQDRQFILSSKKLLLSDSGFYLCAWHYRDRGPAEAFFGQGTRLTVV.

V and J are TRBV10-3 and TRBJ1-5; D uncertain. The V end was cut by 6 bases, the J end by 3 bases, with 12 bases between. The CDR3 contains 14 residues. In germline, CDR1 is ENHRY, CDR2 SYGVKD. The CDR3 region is CAISNARDNQPQHF. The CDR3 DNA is TGTGCCATCAGCAACGCGAGGGACAATCAGCCCCAGCATTTT.

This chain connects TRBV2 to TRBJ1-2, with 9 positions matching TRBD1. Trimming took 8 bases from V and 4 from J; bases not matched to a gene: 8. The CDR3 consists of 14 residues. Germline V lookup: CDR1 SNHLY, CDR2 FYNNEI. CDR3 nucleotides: TGTGCCAGCGCCGACAGGGGGATAACCTATGGCTACACCTTC. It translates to CASADRGITYGYTF. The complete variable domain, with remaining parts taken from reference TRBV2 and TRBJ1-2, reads EPEVTQTPSHQVTQMGQEVILRCVPISNHLYFYWYRQILGQKVEFLVSFYNNEISEKSEIFDDQFSVERPDGSNFTLKIRSTKLEDSAMYFCASADRGITYGYTFGSGTRLTVV.

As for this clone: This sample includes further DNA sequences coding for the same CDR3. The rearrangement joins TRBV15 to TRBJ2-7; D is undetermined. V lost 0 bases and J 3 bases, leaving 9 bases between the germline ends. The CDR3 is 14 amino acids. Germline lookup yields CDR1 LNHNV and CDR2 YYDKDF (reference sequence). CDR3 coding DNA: TGTGCCACCAGCAGAGATCGAAGTAGCTACGAGCAGTACTTC. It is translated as CATSRDRSSYEQYF.

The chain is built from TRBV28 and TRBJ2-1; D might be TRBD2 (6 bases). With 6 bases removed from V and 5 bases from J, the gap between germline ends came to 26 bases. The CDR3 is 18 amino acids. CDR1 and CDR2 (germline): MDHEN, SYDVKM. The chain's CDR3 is CASSPDLIRDWRDNEQFF. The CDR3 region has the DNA TGTGCCAGCAGCCCGGACCTCATTCGGGACTGGCGGGACAATGAGCAGTTCTTC.

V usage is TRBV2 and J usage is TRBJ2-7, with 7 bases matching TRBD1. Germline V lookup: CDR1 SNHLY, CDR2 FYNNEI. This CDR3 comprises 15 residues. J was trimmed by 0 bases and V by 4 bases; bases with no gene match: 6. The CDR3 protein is CASSAGAGGSYEQYF. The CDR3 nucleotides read TGTGCCAGCAGTGCCGGGGCAGGGGGCTCCTACGAGCAGTACTTC.

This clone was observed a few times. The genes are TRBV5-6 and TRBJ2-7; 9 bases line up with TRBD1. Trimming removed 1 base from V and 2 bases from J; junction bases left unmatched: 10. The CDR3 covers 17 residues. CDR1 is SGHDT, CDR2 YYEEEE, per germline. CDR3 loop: CASSLSHGTGMPYEQYF. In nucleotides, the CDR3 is TGTGCCAGCAGCTTGTCCCATGGGACAGGGATGCCCTACGAGCAGTACTTC.